A selection of T cell receptor beta chains follows, all from one sample in a study of blood T cell repertoires in COVID-19. Sequenced by immunoSEQ multiplex PCR; TCRdb stores in-frame clones only, minus some. The profile shows some 320,000 clones, 65% to 90% of them singletons. The sample comprised peripheral blood. The receptors were sampled from a human donor in a cohort sampled during active COVID-19. Each CDR3 is given with its conserved first and last residue. A D gene is named only where the DNA matches it firmly. Size is omitted from some rows. Given values are once, few, many or a class for expanded clones.

v_gene	d_gene	len	j_gene	abundance	CDR3aa	CDR3nt
TRBV5-4	TRBD2	15	TRBJ2-3	-	CASSLAGGRADTQYF	TGTGCCAGCAGCTTGGCGGGGGGGCGGGCAGATACGCAGTATTTT
TRBV5-6	TRBD2	15	TRBJ2-3	-	CASSLLTSDADTQYF	TGTGCCAGCAGCTTATTAACTAGCGACGCAGATACGCAGTATTTT
TRBV5-1	-	16	TRBJ1-5	-	CASSPGQTGGNQPQHF	TGCGCCAGCAGCCCAGGACAGACGGGAGGGAATCAGCCCCAGCATTTT
TRBV19	TRBD1	14	TRBJ1-2	-	CANLLNRGHYGYTF	TGTGCCAACCTTCTTAACAGGGGCCACTATGGCTACACCTTC
TRBV6-1	TRBD1	12	TRBJ1-1	-	CASSDRGRRAFF	TGTGCCAGCAGTGACAGGGGGCGCCGAGCTTTCTTT
TRBV5-6	-	15	TRBJ1-3	-	CASSRGHLSGNTIYF	TGTGCCAGCAGCCGCGGGCACCTCTCTGGAAACACCATATATTTT
TRBV11-2	TRBD2	17	TRBJ2-1	-	CASSLREVLAGGGEQFF	TGTGCCAGCAGCTTAAGAGAAGTATTAGCGGGGGGAGGTGAGCAGTTCTTC
TRBV6-6	TRBD1	14	TRBJ2-7	-	CASSSQGNGYEQYF	TGTGCCAGCAGTTCACAGGGGAATGGCTACGAGCAGTACTTC
TRBV10-1	-	15	TRBJ2-3	-	CASSESTSSTDTQYF	TGCGCCAGCAGTGAGTCTACATCTAGCACAGATACGCAGTATTTT
TRBV6-5	-	12	TRBJ1-2	many	CASTAGPYGYTF	TGTGCCAGCACAGCGGGCCCCTATGGCTACACCTTC
TRBV24-1	-	15	TRBJ1-1	-	CATSTTGRGGTEAFF	TGTGCCACCAGTACCACGGGGAGGGGGGGTACTGAAGCTTTCTTT
TRBV6-5	-	14	TRBJ1-5	-	CASRGGLQNQPQHF	TGTGCCAGCAGGGGGGGACTCCAGAATCAGCCCCAGCATTTT
TRBV9	TRBD2	15	TRBJ2-3	-	CASSVGAGVTDTQYF	TGTGCCAGCAGCGTAGGGGCGGGGGTCACAGATACGCAGTATTTT
TRBV7-2	TRBD2	16	TRBJ2-7	-	CASSPTKAGGDYEQYF	TGTGCCAGCAGCCCGACGAAAGCGGGGGGGGACTACGAGCAGTACTTC
TRBV19	-	15	TRBJ1-1	-	CASSTSGVIGTEAFF	TGTGCCAGTAGTACCTCGGGAGTTATCGGGACTGAAGCTTTCTTT
TRBV30	-	13	TRBJ1-4	-	CAWSVDSNEKLFF	TGTGCCTGGAGTGTTGACAGTAATGAAAAACTGTTTTTT
TRBV11-2	TRBD1	17	TRBJ1-2	-	CASSVAGTGHENYGYTF	TGTGCCAGCAGCGTCGCCGGGACAGGGCATGAAAACTATGGCTACACCTTC
TRBV10-2	-	15	TRBJ2-5	-	CASSEGQGHQETQYF	TGCGCCAGCAGTGAGGGCCAGGGGCACCAAGAGACCCAGTACTTC
TRBV9	TRBD1	16	TRBJ1-1	once	CASSATGREGNTEAFF	TGTGCCAGCAGCGCGACAGGGAGAGAGGGGAACACTGAAGCTTTCTTT
TRBV7-2	TRBD1	13	TRBJ1-2	-	CASSWDSGYGYTF	TGTGCCAGCAGCTGGGACAGTGGCTATGGCTACACCTTC
TRBV5-6	-	15	TRBJ1-4	-	CASSLNTPLHEKLFF	TGTGCCAGCAGCTTGAATACACCATTACATGAAAAACTGTTTTTT
TRBV2	TRBD1	15	TRBJ1-2	-	CASSAQGAGGDGYTF	TGTGCCAGCAGCGCACAGGGGGCGGGTGGGGATGGCTACACCTTC